One sample yielded the 28 T cell receptor beta chains listed below, sequenced in a study of T cells in Graves' hyperthyroidism and ophthalmopathy. Using RNA transcripts as the source, TCR beta CDR3 regions were amplified. The TCR CDR3 was amplified in a first-round RT-PCR using the HTBI primer set. Using its own MiXCR run on the multiplex PCR reads, TCRdb lists one record per CDR3 protein. The table lists around 720,000 distinct CDR3 sequences, about 35% of them singletons. What was sequenced was blood. The receptor set was obtained from a woman between 40 and 50 years old with Graves' hyperthyroidism.

The sample holds a few counts of this clonotype. This chain joins TRBV6-2 or TRBV6-3 and TRBJ1-1, with TRBD1 matching over 7 bases. CDR3 length: 15 amino acids. V was clipped by 3 bases and J by 6 bases; unmatched bases: 10. Germline V gives CDR1 MNHEY, CDR2 SVGEGT. The CDR3 region is CASSYLGGVLPEAFF. The CDR3 DNA reads TGTGCCAGCAGTTATCTAGGGGGCGTTCTTCCTGAAGCTTTCTTT.

Concerning this clonotype: As the CDR3 is not closed by the conserved phenylalanine or tryptophan, this likely results from a read error. V usage is TRBV6-5 and J usage is TRBJ2-5, with D possibly matching TRBD1 (6 bases). The CDR3 runs 16 residues. V shed 6 bases and J shed 0 bases, with 17 bases lying between them. Per germline, CDR1 MNHEY and CDR2 SVGAGI. The CDR3 protein is CASSNYGTSYQETQYV. As DNA, the CDR3 is TGTGCCAGCAGCAACTACGGGACATCTTACCAAGAGACCCAGTACGTC.

J is TRBJ1-2 and V is TRBV13; D gene uncertain. The germline gives CDR1 PRHDT, CDR2 FYEKMQ (reference sequence). CDR3 length: 13 residues. Between the trimmed V and J ends, which lost 5 bases and 5 bases, there was a span of 12 bases. The CDR3 nucleotides read TGTGCCAGCAGCCAGACGCTTTTATATGGCTACACCTTC. Its protein product is CASSQTLLYGYTF.

This clonotype has more than one count but fewer than ten. The V call is TRBV4-2, the J call TRBJ2-5; the D gene is possibly TRBD2 (5 bases). There are 13 residues in the CDR3. With 4 bases removed from V and 5 bases from J, the gap between germline ends came to 11 bases. Germline V gene lookup returns CDR1 LGHNA and CDR2 YNFKEQ. CDR3 sequence: CASSPGRWETQYF. CDR3 in DNA: TGTGCCAGCAGCCCGGGAAGATGGGAGACCCAGTACTTC.

The rearrangement links TRBV7-9 to TRBJ2-7, with 8 nucleotides matching TRBD1. CDR3 length: 14 amino acids. Trimming removed 6 bases from V and 6 bases from J; junction bases left unmatched: 10. The germline CDR1 and CDR2 sequences are SEHNR and FQNEAQ (reference sequence). In DNA, the CDR3 is TGTGCCAGCAGTCCCCAGACAGGGGAAGCCGAGCAGTACTTC. Its protein product is CASSPQTGEAEQYF.

This clonotype has ten or more counts. The chain links TRBV7-2 to TRBJ1-3; the match to TRBD1 covers 7 bases. With 5 bases clipped from V and 2 bases from J, the junction kept 6 bases outside the gene matches. Germline V gives CDR1 SGHTA, CDR2 FQGNSA. This CDR3 is 15 amino acids long. The CDR3 here is CASSPDRVTGNTIYF. In nucleotides, the CDR3 is TGTGCCAGCAGCCCCGACAGGGTGACTGGAAACACCATATATTTT. The full variable domain, with the rest looked up from reference TRBV7-2 and TRBJ1-3, is GAGVSQSPSNKVTEKGKDVELRCDPISGHTALYWYRQSLGQGLEFLIYFQGNSAPDKSGLPSDRFSAERTGGSVSTLTIQRTQQEDSAVYLCASSPDRVTGNTIYFGEGSWLTVV.

This chain uses TRBV6-2 or TRBV6-3 with TRBJ1-5, with D perhaps matching TRBD1 (5 bases). Germline V gene lookup returns CDR1 MNHEY and CDR2 SVGEGT. The CDR3 is made up of 16 amino acids. V shed 2 bases and J shed 4 bases, with 15 bases lying between them. Here the CDR3 reads CASSYPGTVRNQPQHF. The CDR3 DNA sequence: TGTGCCAGCAGTTACCCCGGGACCGTAAGAAATCAGCCCCAGCATTTT.

This clonotype was recorded a few times. This chain joins TRBV27 and TRBJ1-5; possibly TRBD1 for D (5 bases). This CDR3 spans 15 amino acids. The germline V gene has CDR1 MNHEY and CDR2 SMNVEV (reference sequence). V was clipped by 5 bases and J by 3 bases, with 14 bases between them. CDR3 amino acids: CASSTGTANNQPQHF. For the CDR3, the DNA is TGTGCCAGCAGTACCGGGACGGCAAACAATCAGCCCCAGCATTTT.

A remark on this clonotype: The final CDR3 position lacks the conserved phenylalanine or tryptophan, pointing to a likely read error. The V gene is TRBV6-5, the J gene TRBJ1-2, with a possible D match to TRBD1 (5 bases). There are 12 residues in the CDR3. V lost 2 bases to trimming and J lost 9 bases, with 10 bases between them. From germline, CDR1 is MNHEY and CDR2 SVGAGI. Here the CDR3 DNA reads TGTGCCAGCAGTTACGGGGGTAGGAGCTACACCCTC. Protein: CASSYGGRSYTL.

The chain recombines TRBV19 with TRBJ2-7, with 8 bases identical to TRBD1. The ends lost 6 bases at V and 3 bases at J; junction bases unmatched: 10. The germline V gene encodes CDR1 LNHDA and CDR2 SQIVND (reference sequence). The CDR3 extends over 15 amino acids. CDR3 sequence reads: CASRQTGTGVYEQYF. The CDR3 DNA is TGTGCCAGTAGGCAGACCGGGACAGGCGTCTACGAGCAGTACTTC.

This chain connects TRBV29-1 to TRBJ1-3, with D uncertain. V lost 1 base, J lost 0 bases, and 13 bases lay in between. Germline values: CDR1 SQVTM, CDR2 ANQGSEA. CDR3 length equals 16 residues. The chain's CDR3 is CSVEALGFSSGNTIYF. CDR3 nucleotides: TGCAGCGTTGAAGCCCTAGGATTTAGCTCTGGAAACACCATATATTTT.

This clonotype was seen more than once but under ten times. The CDR3 is CASSSTTRDWVPGGWETQYF. The CDR3 nucleotides are TGTGCCAGCAGCTCCACAACCCGGGATTGGGTCCCGGGGGGATGGGAGACCCAGTACTTC. The genes are TRBV11-2 and TRBJ2-5; the match to TRBD2 covers 7 bases. J was trimmed by 5 bases and V by 4 bases; bases with no gene match: 25. Germline V gives CDR1 SGHAT, CDR2 FQNNGV. The CDR3 contains 20 residues.

The chain couples TRBV7-2 to TRBJ2-5; D unclear. This CDR3 region has 13 residues. With 8 bases removed from V and 4 bases from J, the gap between germline ends came to 14 bases. Germline V gene lookup returns CDR1 SGHTA and CDR2 FQGNSA. CDR3 in DNA: TGTGCCAGCGGGTGGGGTTTCGCAGAGACCCAGTACTTC. This codes for CASGWGFAETQYF.

Remarks on this clonotype: Possible read error: a much larger clone is one base away. The chain links TRBV19 to TRBJ2-7; no definite D call. The CDR3 runs to 13 residues. The V and J ends lost 7 bases and 1 base respectively, with 11 bases between them. Germline V lookup: CDR1 LNHDA, CDR2 SQIVND (reference sequence). The CDR3 loop is CASKAEQSYEQYF. CDR3 nucleotide sequence: TGTGCCAGTAAGGCGGAACAGTCCTACGAGCAGTACTTC.

This clonotype has more than one count but fewer than ten. This sequence joins TRBV7-9 and TRBJ2-7, with D perhaps matching TRBD2 (5 bases). The CDR3 is made up of 16 amino acids. Trimming pared 5 bases from V and 3 bases from J, leaving 20 bases between. Germline V lookup: CDR1 SEHNR, CDR2 FQNEAQ (reference sequence). The CDR3 loop is CASSHPGEFEYYEQYF. In DNA form, the CDR3 reads TGTGCCAGCAGCCATCCCGGGGAGTTTGAGTACTACGAGCAGTACTTC.

A note on this clonotype: Given a much more abundant clone one base away, this may be a read error. The CDR3 does not close with the conserved phenylalanine or tryptophan, likely indicating a read error. CDR3 residues: CASSSYTQETQYI. CDR3 coding DNA: TGTGCCAGCAGCTCCTACACACAGGAGACCCAGTACATC. This chain joins TRBV11-2 and TRBJ2-5; D is uncertain. Trimming left V 4 bases short and J 5 bases short, with 11 bases between. CDR3 length: 13 amino acids. Germline V lookup: CDR1 SGHAT, CDR2 FQNNGV.

The chain uses TRBV4-3 and TRBJ1-5; D gene ambiguous. The germline CDR1 and CDR2 sequences are LGHNA and YSLEER. V gave up 1 base and J gave up 3 bases, with 10 bases separating them. This CDR3 comprises 15 residues. The CDR3 sequence is CASSQVTGFNQPQHF. The CDR3 bases are TGCGCCAGCAGCCAAGTAACGGGATTCAATCAGCCCCAGCATTTT.

This clonotype was counted between two and nine times. The chain uses TRBV20-1 and TRBJ1-5; no firm D call. TRBJ2-3 explains the end of the DNA better; the J call may be wrong. The CDR3 sequence is 12 residues long. Germline V lookup: CDR1 DFQATT, CDR2 SNEGSKA (reference sequence). DNA for the CDR3: TGCAGTGCTAGAGATACGGCAGATACGCAGTATTTT. Translated: CSARDTADTQYF.

This clonotype occurred many times. This chain links TRBV7-2 with TRBJ1-6; D perhaps matches TRBD1 (5 bases). V dropped 6 bases and J dropped 9 bases, with 15 bases sitting between them. CDR3 length: 14 amino acids. Germline CDR1 SGHTA, CDR2 FQGNSA. The CDR3 sequence: CASSLRGIRSPLHF. CDR3 DNA: TGTGCCAGCAGTTTACGGGGGATACGTTCACCCCTCCACTTT.

The sample holds many counts of this clonotype. The chain couples TRBV7-2 to TRBJ2-6, with D perhaps being TRBD1 or TRBD2 (5 bases each). Germline V CDR1 and CDR2: SGHTA, FQGNSA. V was trimmed by 5 bases and J by 1 base, leaving 18 bases between them. The CDR3 contains 18 residues. The CDR3: CASSVGPNLGSGANVLTF. CDR3 coding DNA: TGTGCCAGCAGCGTGGGACCAAACCTCGGTTCTGGGGCCAACGTCCTGACTTTC.

The table lists this clonotype with many counts. The chain employs TRBV5-6 and TRBJ2-5; either TRBD1 or TRBD2 may fit D (5 bases each). The CDR3 totals 15 residues. The germline V and J ends were trimmed by 0 bases and 5 bases, with 14 bases remaining between them. Germline CDR1 SGHDT, CDR2 YYEEEE. The CDR3 DNA is TGTGCCAGCAGCTTGGAAACAGGCGGGTGGGAGACCCAGTACTTC. It specifies CASSLETGGWETQYF. The full variable domain, with the rest looked up from reference TRBV5-6 and TRBJ2-5, is DAGVTQSPTHLIKTRGQQVTLRCSPKSGHDTVSWYQQALGQGPQFIFQYYEEEERQRGNFPDRFSGHQFPNYSSELNVNALLLGDSALYLCASSLETGGWETQYFGPGTRLLVL.

This clonotype was observed at least ten times. J is TRBJ1-2 and V is TRBV4-1; 10 bases agree with TRBD1. CDR1 is MGHRA and CDR2 is YSYEKL in the germline V gene. The J segment lost 2 bases and the V segment lost 3 bases, leaving 6 bases of the junction unmatched. This CDR3 has 16 amino acids. In DNA, the CDR3 is TGCGCCAGCAGCCACCCCGGGGGACAGGGGAACTATGGCTACACCTTC. Its protein is CASSHPGGQGNYGYTF.

The sample holds many counts of this clonotype. The CDR3 sequence is CASSIEVGGTYEQYF. In DNA form, the CDR3 reads TGTGCCAGTAGTATAGAAGTGGGGGGGACCTACGAGCAGTACTTC. This rearrangement joins TRBV19 to TRBJ2-7, with 7 bases lining up with TRBD2. This CDR3 spans 15 amino acids. Germline V lookup: CDR1 LNHDA, CDR2 SQIVND (reference sequence). J lost 2 bases, V lost 0 bases, and 4 bases had no gene match.

The CDR3 DNA follows: TGTGCCAGTAGTACGATATACCGGGACAGGGGGAACACTGAAGCTTTCTTT. It specifies CASSTIYRDRGNTEAFF. J is TRBJ1-1 and V is TRBV19, with 10 bases that match TRBD1. The CDR3 length is 17 residues. V lost 4 bases, J lost 1 base, and 9 bases stayed unmatched. Germline CDR1 and CDR2: LNHDA and SQIVND (reference sequence).

The chain couples TRBV7-9 to TRBJ2-5; 7 positions agree with TRBD2. Trimming removed 8 bases from V and 2 bases from J; junction bases left unmatched: 11. Germline CDR1 and CDR2: SEHNR and FQNEAQ (reference sequence). The CDR3 runs 15 residues. The CDR3 sequence is CASRKYGGGQETQYF. CDR3 in DNA: TGTGCCAGCCGGAAATACGGGGGAGGGCAAGAGACCCAGTACTTC. Filled out from reference TRBV7-9 and TRBJ2-5, the complete variable domain reads DTGVSQNPRHKITKRGQNVTFRCDPISEHNRLYWYRQTLGQGPEFLTYFQNEAQLEKSRLLSDRFSAERPKGSFSTLEIQRTEQGDSAMYLCASRKYGGGQETQYFGPGTRLLVL.

Concerning this clonotype itself: In this CDR3 the conserved last residue, phenylalanine or tryptophan, is missing, so a read error is likely. This chain joins TRBV6-1 and TRBJ2-2; no clear D gene. The CDR3 covers 14 residues. Deletions cut 3 bases from V and 7 bases from J, with 12 bases between. Germline V gene data show CDR1 as MNHNS and CDR2 as SASEGT. The CDR3 nucleotides are TGTGCCAGCAGTGACGGCCCCTTTGACGGGGAGCTGTTTTCT. Encoded protein: CASSDGPFDGELFS.

This CDR3 reads CASSLDPEGTAGGDYGYTF. As DNA, the CDR3 is TGTGCCAGCAGCTTAGACCCCGAAGGGACAGCTGGGGGGGACTATGGCTACACCTTC. The V gene is TRBV7-2, the J gene TRBJ1-2, with 7 bases matching TRBD1. Germline V gene lookup returns CDR1 SGHTA and CDR2 FQGNSA. This CDR3 spans 19 amino acids. V dropped 1 base and J dropped 3; count of bases not matched to a gene: 17.

The table lists this clonotype with many counts. The gene calls are TRBV20-1 and TRBJ1-5, with TRBD1 matching over 10 bases. CDR1 and CDR2 (germline): DFQATT, SNEGSKA (reference sequence). J was trimmed by 3 bases and V by 4 bases; bases with no gene match: 6. The CDR3 contains 15 residues. CDR3 in DNA: TGCAGTGCTAACGATGGACAGGGGGACAATCAGCCCCAGCATTTT. This gives the protein CSANDGQGDNQPQHF.